This is a list of T cell receptor beta chains from one sample in a study of regulatory T cells in long-lasting Graves disease. TCRdb processed the multiplex PCR reads anew with MiXCR; each CDR3 protein has one entry. Of about 430,000 distinct CDR3 sequences listed, approximately 16% are singletons. In addition, the sample was reused for a study of T cells in Graves' hyperthyroidism and ophthalmopathy.

The sequences come from peripheral blood mononuclear cells (PBMCs), collected at new diagnosis, from a patient treated with antithyroid drugs. These receptors were taken from a woman aged 40 to 50 with Graves disease. Each CDR3 is given without its conserved first and last residue.

V gene: TRBV12-3/TRBV12-4; CDR3 protein: ASGDTLRTDEQF
V gene: TRBV27; CDR3 protein: ASSLLSAESTDTQY
V gene: TRBV11-2; CDR3 protein: ASSSRLVSGELF
V gene: TRBV20-1; CDR3 protein: SARSGLAGGNEQF
V gene: TRBV12-3/TRBV12-4; CDR3 protein: ASSLTPGQWNTEAF
V gene: TRBV28; CDR3 protein: ASSLYRDGDTQY
V gene: TRBV28; CDR3 protein: ASTVSGSWQPQH
V gene: TRBV19; CDR3 protein: ASSISAQPQH
V gene: TRBV12-3/TRBV12-4; CDR3 protein: ASSLTGNVSPLH
V gene: TRBV13; CDR3 protein: ASSLGGLAGGRYEQY
V gene: TRBV10-2; CDR3 protein: ASSEGPYNEQF
V gene: TRBV12-3/TRBV12-4; CDR3 protein: ASTHHADQPQH
V gene: TRBV6-5; CDR3 protein: ASSYSGTGGELQY
V gene: TRBV27; CDR3 protein: ASSLTGVGGYEQY
V gene: TRBV10-2; CDR3 protein: ASSESHWGGDLYNEQF
V gene: TRBV20-1; CDR3 protein: SARDLNRGGEKLF
V gene: TRBV7-3; CDR3 protein: ASSLNRDNEQF
V gene: TRBV28; CDR3 protein: ASSLRLAGVGHQETQY
V gene: TRBV27; CDR3 protein: AMKVRGPKNIQY
V gene: TRBV11-2; CDR3 protein: ASSPGTSGPTEQF
V gene: TRBV20-1; CDR3 protein: SAGGTGYNEQF
V gene: TRBV20-1; CDR3 protein: SVATAMNTEAF
V gene: TRBV10-3; CDR3 protein: AISALAGTHNEQF
V gene: TRBV12-3/TRBV12-4; CDR3 protein: ASSRFREGPETQY
V gene: TRBV24-1; CDR3 protein: ATSEGQDTQY
V gene: TRBV11-2; CDR3 protein: ASSSYDGPEAGELL
V gene: TRBV27; CDR3 protein: ASSLGGAQPQH
V gene: TRBV13; CDR3 protein: ASSFRVAGADEQF
V gene: TRBV4-1; CDR3 protein: ASSHDSTSGANVLT
V gene: TRBV29-1; CDR3 protein: SVDTGGPYGYT
V gene: TRBV11-2; CDR3 protein: ASSSPSETQY